The TCR beta chain described here comes from a study of shared T cell receptors in the human thymus. Measured with immunoSEQ multiplex PCR; TCRdb has only the in-frame clones, and not every one. This table has approximately 660,000 clones, more than 75% appearing once. These records were also assigned to another study, of human thymus T cells. As reported in that work: From resections taken during corrective heart surgery, the thymus tissue was obtained. Repertoires from thymus and blood appeared to show biased V and J gene usage. Related work found strong thymic repertoire overlap between unrelated individuals.

The sequenced material came from thymocytes. The TCR comes from a boy under three years old with a congenital heart defect.

CDR3 sequence reads: CASNSPPGTSGSNSNEQFF. The CDR3 bases are TGTGCCAGCAATTCCCCACCCGGGACTAGCGGGAGTAATAGTAATGAGCAGTTCTTC. This chain joins TRBV27 and TRBJ2-1, with 14 positions matching TRBD2. This CDR3 region has 19 residues. CDR1 is MNHEY and CDR2 is SMNVEV in the germline V gene (reference sequence). V shed 7 bases and J 7 bases; nucleotides not matched to a gene: 18.